Listed below are T cell receptor beta chains from one sample, sequenced in a study of shared clonotypes between healthy human individuals. The method was immunoSEQ multiplex PCR; TCRdb's version includes in-frame clones alone and lacks a portion of them. Of 2.3 million or so clones detected, more than 80% appear once; the ten largest clones hold roughly 0.36%. Sequences were obtained from naive CD4+ T cells from PBMCs. These receptors originate from a man aged 18-30 years in good health. Some clones in this sample may be carry-over from other donors' samples. Each CDR3 is given with its conserved first and last residue. A D gene is named only where the DNA matches it firmly. Some rows have no size entry. The others give once, few or many, or a class for an expanded clone.

>NA|TRBJ1-2|TRBD1|TRBV30
CAWSPDRGSGYTF
TGTGCCTGGAGTCCGGACAGGGGAAGTGGCTACACCTTC
>NA|TRBJ2-1|TRBD2|TRBV19
CASKTSGLQGGNEQFF
TGTGCCAGTAAAACTAGCGGGCTCCAGGGAGGGAATGAGCAGTTCTTC
>NA|TRBJ2-3|NA|TRBV7-3
CASSNAGDTQYF
TGTGCCAGCAGCAACGCGGGGGATACGCAGTATTTT
>NA|TRBJ2-7|NA|TRBV18
CASSPLTGQSYEQYF
TGTGCCAGCTCACCACTCACCGGACAGAGCTACGAGCAATACTTC
>NA|TRBJ2-1|NA|TRBV2
CASSVGHGISNEQFF
TGTGCCAGCAGTGTCGGACACGGTATCTCCAATGAGCAGTTCTTC
>NA|TRBJ2-7|TRBD1|TRBV28
CASSPLPGQGYEQYF
TGTGCCAGCAGTCCTTTACCGGGACAGGGTTACGAGCAGTACTTC
>NA|TRBJ2-3|NA|TRBV12-5
CASGFGLVGGTDTQYF
TGTGCTAGTGGTTTTGGTCTAGTTGGGGGCACAGATACGCAGTATTTT
>NA|TRBJ2-7|NA|TRBV5-1
CASSLLGAYEQYF
TGCGCCAGCAGCTTGTTGGGGGCCTACGAGCAGTACTTC
>once|TRBJ2-7|TRBD2|TRBV6-1
CASSVGEAGNEQYF
TGTGCCAGCAGTGTAGGAGAAGCGGGGAACGAGCAGTACTTC
>NA|TRBJ1-1|NA|TRBV7-8
CASSADTNTEAFF
TGTGCCAGCAGCGCCGACACGAACACTGAAGCTTTCTTT
>once|TRBJ2-7|TRBD1|TRBV28
CASSWDRRHSYEQYF
TGTGCCAGCAGCTGGGACAGGCGACACTCCTACGAGCAGTACTTC
>NA|TRBJ1-5|NA|TRBV28
CASSLVSGGAQPQHF
TGTGCCAGCAGTTTAGTTTCGGGGGGCGCGCAGCCCCAGCATTTT
>NA|TRBJ1-2|TRBD1|TRBV5-6
CASSRGQGSDYGYTF
TGTGCCAGCAGCAGGGGACAGGGGAGCGACTATGGCTACACCTTC
>NA|TRBJ1-2|NA|TRBV4-3
CASSQKKDVYGYTF
TGCGCCAGCAGCCAAAAAAAGGACGTCTATGGCTACACCTTC
>NA|TRBJ2-1|NA|TRBV6-5
CASSRGGQYNEQFF
TGTGCCAGCAGTAGGGGGGGGCAGTACAATGAGCAGTTCTTC
>NA|TRBJ2-1|TRBD2|TRBV7-3
CASSLRLAGEVEQFF
TGTGCCAGCAGTCTCCGACTAGCGGGTGAGGTTGAGCAGTTCTTC
>NA|TRBJ2-7|NA|TRBV6-5
CASNTRAVSYEQYF
TGTGCCAGCAATACGCGTGCAGTCTCTTACGAGCAGTACTTC
>NA|TRBJ2-7|NA|TRBV5-4
CASSRTGYEQYF
TGTGCCAGCAGCCGGACTGGCTACGAGCAGTACTTC